This TCR beta chain was captured in a study of spatial heterogeneity in lung cancer. General study findings and limits: Ubiquitous expanded tumor TCRs surfaced in blood more at resection than they did at follow-up.

As to this clonotype: Antigen: not known.

This sample's time point: sample taken at primary tumor resection. Unsorted whole RNA of tumor, nontumor lung or frozen PBMC was sequenced. Donation came from some 73 patients with untreated early-stage non-small cell lung cancer. Every TCR cDNA molecule bore a unique molecular identifier. TCRdb itself ran the 5' RACE reads through MiXCR, one entry per CDR3 protein. The sample contains over 90,000 distinct CDR3 sequences, about 9.4% of which appear only once. The sample was PBMCs, taken at surgery. The origin of this receptor is a male donor with early-stage non-small cell lung cancer.

CDR3 bases: TGTGCCAACAGCCTAGCTATGAGGACTTCTCGGCGGGAGCAGTACTTC. Translating gives CANSLAMRTSRREQYF. V gene TRBV28 combines with J gene TRBJ2-7; D is perhaps TRBD2 (5 bases). V lost 10 bases and J lost 7, with 29 bases in between. The CDR3 covers 16 residues. Germline V gives CDR1 MDHEN, CDR2 SYDVKM.